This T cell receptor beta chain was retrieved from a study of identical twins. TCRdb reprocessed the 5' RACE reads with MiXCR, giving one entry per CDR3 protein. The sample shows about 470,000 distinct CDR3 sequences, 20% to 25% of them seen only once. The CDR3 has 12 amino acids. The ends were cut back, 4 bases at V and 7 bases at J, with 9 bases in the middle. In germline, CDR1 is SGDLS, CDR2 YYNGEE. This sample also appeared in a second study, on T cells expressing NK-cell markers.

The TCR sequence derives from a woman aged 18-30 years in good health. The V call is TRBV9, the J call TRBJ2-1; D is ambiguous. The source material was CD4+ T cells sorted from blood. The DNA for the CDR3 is TGTGCCAGCAGCCCCTCGATGAATGAGCAGTTCTTC. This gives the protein CASSPSMNEQFF.